This TCR beta chain is drawn from a study of blood T cell repertoires in COVID-19. On the study more broadly: Acute and convalescent COVID-19 samples came from the United States, Italy and Spain. T cells, B-cell-depleted T cells, or PBMCs supplied cDNA or gDNA.

Original processing methods: Researchers report that nucleated cell counts were estimated from reference gene primer amplification. The protocol was immunoSEQ multiplex PCR, while the TCRdb copy is restricted to in-frame clones and leaves out a portion. The D gene and trimming were derived from the DNA, and the V and J assignments and clone size from that table. Among 200,000 to 300,000 clones, 82% were seen once, and the ten largest hold about an eighth. The CDR3 loop spans 15 amino acids. This chain uses TRBV1 with TRBJ2-3; the table's D call of TRBD1 was not tested on the DNA. TRBV1 is a pseudogene. This TCR came from a woman aged 60-75 years with active or convalescent COVID-19. Specimen: peripheral blood. CDR3 in DNA: TGCACCAGCAGCCAAGTAAGGGGGATCACAGATACGCAGTATTTT. Its protein product is CTSSQVRGITDTQYF.